This paragraph reports one T cell receptor (beta chain). This entry comes from a study of blood T cell repertoires in COVID-19. Turning to the study itself: The United States, Italy and Spain were the sources of the acute and convalescent COVID-19 samples. T cells, B-cell-depleted T cells, or PBMCs supplied cDNA or gDNA.

Germline-derived CDR1 and CDR2 are MNHEY and SVGAGI. V was clipped by 5 bases and J by 4 bases, with 11 bases between them. The CDR3 covers 13 residues. TCRdb's copy holds only in-frame clones and misses some; the assay was immunoSEQ multiplex PCR. The sample contains 35,000 or so clones, roughly 89% of which appear only once. V gene TRBV6-5 combines with J gene TRBJ1-2; D is perhaps TRBD1 (5 bases). The receptor comes from a human donor in a cohort sampled during active COVID-19. Sequencing was done on a sample of peripheral blood. CDR3 DNA sequence: TGTGCCAGCAGTCCCGAGACAGTCTATGGCTACACCTTC. This codes for CASSPETVYGYTF.